Below, 22 T cell receptor beta chains from the same sample are listed, as sequenced in a study of shared clonotypes between healthy human individuals. TCRdb's table, derived via immunoSEQ multiplex PCR, lists solely in-frame clones and lacks some. The table includes 2 million to 2.5 million clones, 80% to 95% detected once. Sequencing was carried out using naive CD4+ T cells from PBMCs. Described subset: CD45RA+ positively selected. Receptors were obtained from a man between 18 and 29 years old in good health. Some clones in this sample may be carry-over from other donors' samples.

The chain employs TRBV9 and TRBJ1-2; TRBD1 aligns across 8 bases. From germline, CDR1 is SGDLS and CDR2 YYNGEE. The CDR3 spans 16 residues. Unmatched junction bases numbered 6, after V lost 0 bases and J lost 2 bases. The CDR3 region has the DNA TGTGCCAGCAGCGTAGGATCACAGGGGGGGAACTATGGCTACACCTTC. As protein: CASSVGSQGGNYGYTF.

The gene calls are TRBV6-5 and TRBJ2-5, with 7 bases that match TRBD2. The V gene's germline CDR1 is MNHEY and CDR2 SVGAGI. The CDR3 consists of 15 residues. Trimming at V came to 2 bases and at J to 5 bases, leaving 8 bases not matched to a gene. The CDR3 here is CASSYGAGARETQYF. The CDR3 bases are TGTGCCAGCAGTTACGGGGCGGGAGCGCGGGAGACCCAGTACTTC.

The chain carries TRBV5-1 and TRBJ2-3; TRBD2 matches 11 bases. Germline V lookup: CDR1 SGHRS, CDR2 YFSETQ. This CDR3 has 15 amino acids. Trimming at V came to 4 bases and at J to 5 bases, leaving 6 bases not matched to a gene. The CDR3 DNA reads TGCGCCAGCAGCGACACTAGCGGGAGTGGAGATACGCAGTATTTT. Translated: CASSDTSGSGDTQYF.

About this clone itself: Other DNA sequences in the same sample also yield this CDR3. The chain combines TRBV12-5 with TRBJ2-5; D not certain. The V end lost 2 bases, the J end lost 1 base, and 8 bases lay between the germline ends. Germline lookup yields CDR1 LGHNT and CDR2 FRNRAP. The CDR3 length is 14 residues. CDR3 amino acids: CASGLSGSQETQYF. CDR3 sequence (DNA): TGTGCTAGTGGTTTGAGTGGCAGCCAAGAGACCCAGTACTTC.

J is TRBJ2-7 and V is TRBV19; TRBD2 aligns across 7 bases. There are 14 residues in the CDR3. The germline CDR1 and CDR2 sequences are LNHDA and SQIVND (reference sequence). Germline trimming cut 6 bases from V and 5 bases from J; bases unmatched to any gene: 10. This CDR3 reads CASSHREVPDEQYF. In DNA form, the CDR3 reads TGTGCCAGTAGCCACCGGGAGGTCCCCGACGAGCAGTACTTC.

Remarks on this clone: The sample contains more than one DNA sequence encoding this CDR3. The rearrangement joins TRBV7-9 to TRBJ1-1; 7 bases fit TRBD1. The CDR3 spans 14 residues. Looked up from germline, CDR1 is SEHNR and CDR2 is FQNEAQ (reference sequence). The V segment lost 6 bases and the J segment 0 bases; nucleotides outside the gene matches: 4. The CDR3 loop is CASRTGTLNTEAFF. CDR3 sequence (DNA): TGTGCCAGCAGGACAGGGACTTTGAACACTGAAGCTTTCTTT.

This chain connects TRBV28 to TRBJ2-1; 13 bases are a match to TRBD2. The CDR3 runs to 17 residues. V shed 7 bases, J shed 5 bases, and the junction held 11 bases outside the gene matches. In germline, CDR1 is MDHEN, CDR2 SYDVKM. Here the CDR3 DNA reads TGTGCCAGCACCAGACCGGGACTAGCGGGAAGGGACAATGAGCAGTTCTTC. Its protein is CASTRPGLAGRDNEQFF.

The chain joins TRBV30 to TRBJ1-1; D is ambiguous. Germline V gives CDR1 GTSNPN, CDR2 SVGIG (reference sequence). CDR3 length: 15 residues. V was cut by 0 bases and J by 1 base, with 12 bases left in between. CDR3: CAWSVYGGGNTEAFF. DNA for the CDR3: TGTGCCTGGAGTGTGTACGGCGGTGGGAACACTGAAGCTTTCTTT.

The chain joins TRBV13 to TRBJ2-7; D is perhaps TRBD1 or TRBD2 (5 bases each). V gave up 7 bases and J gave up 6 bases, with 19 bases separating them. This CDR3 region has 14 residues. Germline V gives CDR1 PRHDT, CDR2 FYEKMQ (reference sequence). CDR3 amino acids: CASKTGLSPIEQYF. CDR3 coding DNA: TGTGCCAGCAAAACGGGGCTATCCCCTATCGAGCAGTACTTC.

J is TRBJ1-2 and V is TRBV7-8; D unclear. The germline CDR1 and CDR2 sequences are SGHVS and FQNEAQ. V dropped 1 base and J dropped 7 bases, with 13 bases sitting between them. The CDR3 is 14 amino acids. This chain's CDR3 is CASSLDPRSSGYTF. CDR3 DNA sequence: TGTGCCAGCAGCTTAGATCCCCGGTCGAGTGGCTACACCTTC.

This rearrangement joins TRBV6-4 to TRBJ1-2; the D gene is possibly TRBD1 (6 bases). The CDR3 loop spans 14 amino acids. V lost 3 bases and J lost 5, with 13 bases in between. Looked up from germline, CDR1 is MRHNA and CDR2 is SNTAGT. This CDR3 reads CASSEGQDPYGYTF. The CDR3 bases are TGTGCCAGCAGTGAGGGACAAGACCCATATGGCTACACCTTC.

The DNA for the CDR3 is TGTGCCATCAGTGGGGGGCTAGCGGGAGCCACCGGGGAGACCCAGTACTTC. This codes for CAISGGLAGATGETQYF. The chain links TRBV10-3 to TRBJ2-5; 10 bases are a match to TRBD2. The CDR3 has 17 residues. Trimming removed 4 bases from V and 5 bases from J; junction bases left unmatched: 13. Germline loops: CDR1 ENHRY, CDR2 SYGVKD.

The chain links TRBV10-2 to TRBJ1-1; D possibly corresponds to TRBD1 (6 bases). V was trimmed by 2 bases and J by 4 bases, leaving 8 bases between them. CDR1 and CDR2 (germline): WSHSY, SAAADI. The CDR3 runs to 13 residues. The CDR3 loop is CASSEQGRTEAFF. As DNA, the CDR3 is TGCGCCAGCAGTGAGCAGGGGCGCACTGAAGCTTTCTTT.

The chain couples TRBV19 to TRBJ1-5; D uncertain. From germline, CDR1 is LNHDA and CDR2 SQIVND (reference sequence). The CDR3 covers 16 residues. Trimming took off 1 base at V and 2 bases at J, with 12 bases between the two ends. The CDR3 spells CASSIVGSLRNQPQHF. CDR3 coding DNA: TGTGCCAGTAGTATAGTTGGAAGCTTACGCAATCAGCCCCAGCATTTT. Combining the CDR3 with reference TRBV19 and TRBJ1-5 gives the whole variable domain DGGITQSPKYLFRKEGQNVTLSCEQNLNHDAMYWYRQDPGQGLRLIYYSQIVNDFQKGDIAEGYSVSREKKESFPLTVTSAQKNPTAFYLCASSIVGSLRNQPQHFGDGTRLSIL.

The chain links TRBV7-2 to TRBJ2-7, with D maybe TRBD1 (6 bases). From germline, CDR1 is SGHTA and CDR2 FQGNSA. The CDR3 covers 15 residues. Between the trimmed V and J ends, which lost 1 base and 2 bases, there was a span of 12 bases. For the CDR3, the DNA is TGTGCCAGCAGCTTAGAAGGGACAATCACCTACGAGCAGTACTTC. Its protein is CASSLEGTITYEQYF. Full variable domain (rest looked up from reference TRBV7-2 and TRBJ2-7): GAGVSQSPSNKVTEKGKDVELRCDPISGHTALYWYRQSLGQGLEFLIYFQGNSAPDKSGLPSDRFSAERTGGSVSTLTIQRTQQEDSAVYLCASSLEGTITYEQYFGPGTRLTVT.

The chain has TRBV29-1 and TRBJ2-5, with 7 bases matching TRBD2. TRBJ2-7 matches the DNA end more closely, so the J call is doubtful. Germline values: CDR1 SQVTM, CDR2 ANQGSEA. This CDR3 has 13 residues. The CDR3, as DNA: TGCAGCGTTCGTCCAGCGGGAATACGCGAGCAGTACTTC. It translates to CSVRPAGIREQYF.

This chain uses TRBV5-1 with TRBJ2-3, with D maybe TRBD2 (6 bases). Trimming removed 7 bases at V and 6 bases at J, with 15 bases between. Per germline, CDR1 SGHRS and CDR2 YFSETQ. The CDR3 is 13 amino acids. The CDR3 here is CASSTSPPDTQYF. The CDR3 bases are TGCGCCAGCTCGACTAGTCCGCCGGATACGCAGTATTTT. Full variable domain (remainder filled in from reference TRBV5-1 and TRBJ2-3): KAGVTQTPRYLIKTRGQQVTLSCSPISGHRSVSWYQQTPGQGLQFLFEYFSETQRNKGNFPGRFSGRQFSNSRSEMNVSTLELGDSALYLCASSTSPPDTQYFGPGTRLTVL.

The chain carries TRBV7-9 and TRBJ2-7; perhaps TRBD2 as D (5 bases). This CDR3 has 18 amino acids. Trimming shortened V by 4 bases and J by 2 bases, and 24 bases separated the two germline ends. Germline assignment: CDR1 SEHNR and CDR2 FQNEAQ (reference sequence). Here the CDR3 reads CASSSTPRGRSRAYEQYF. The CDR3 DNA sequence: TGTGCCAGCAGCTCCACGCCCCGCGGACGATCGAGGGCCTACGAGCAGTACTTC. Full variable domain (missing parts from reference TRBV7-9 and TRBJ2-7): DTGVSQNPRHKITKRGQNVTFRCDPISEHNRLYWYRQTLGQGPEFLTYFQNEAQLEKSRLLSDRFSAERPKGSFSTLEIQRTEQGDSAMYLCASSSTPRGRSRAYEQYFGPGTRLTVT.

In DNA, the CDR3 is TGTGCCAGCAGATGGGGCACGGAGTACTTC. Translation: CASRWGTEYF. The rearrangement joins TRBV7-2 to TRBJ2-7, with a possible D match to TRBD1 (5 bases). Looked up from germline, CDR1 is SGHTA and CDR2 is FQGNSA. Trimming stripped 6 bases from V and 11 bases from J, with 11 bases between. The CDR3 spans 10 residues.

J is TRBJ2-5 and V is TRBV11-1, with 8 bases matching TRBD1. With V trimmed by 2 bases and J by 8 bases, 7 bases remained unmatched. The germline gives CDR1 SGHAT, CDR2 FQDESV (reference sequence). The CDR3 has 14 amino acids. CDR3 in amino acids: CASSLLPTGDTQYF. Written as DNA, the CDR3 is TGTGCCAGCAGCTTATTACCGACAGGGGATACCCAGTACTTC.

This clone was found once. Other DNA sequences in this specimen translate into the identical CDR3. This chain links TRBV11-2 with TRBJ2-7, with D perhaps matching TRBD1 (5 bases). CDR1 and CDR2 (germline): SGHAT, FQNNGV. V lost 4 bases to trimming and J lost 3 bases, with 10 bases between them. This CDR3 is built from 13 residues. Here the CDR3 reads CASSSDSSYEQYF. CDR3 coding DNA: TGTGCCAGCAGCTCTGACAGTAGCTACGAGCAGTACTTC.

This clone has a single count. Other nucleotide sequences from this sample produce the same CDR3. The chain is built from TRBV2 and TRBJ2-7; a possible D gene is TRBD1 (5 bases). The CDR3 sequence is 14 residues long. CDR1 is SNHLY and CDR2 is FYNNEI in the germline V gene. The germline V and J ends were trimmed by 3 bases and 1 base, with 10 bases remaining between them. CDR3 DNA: TGTGCCAGCAGTGAGCAGGGCCTATCCTACGAGCAGTACTTC. This gives the protein CASSEQGLSYEQYF.